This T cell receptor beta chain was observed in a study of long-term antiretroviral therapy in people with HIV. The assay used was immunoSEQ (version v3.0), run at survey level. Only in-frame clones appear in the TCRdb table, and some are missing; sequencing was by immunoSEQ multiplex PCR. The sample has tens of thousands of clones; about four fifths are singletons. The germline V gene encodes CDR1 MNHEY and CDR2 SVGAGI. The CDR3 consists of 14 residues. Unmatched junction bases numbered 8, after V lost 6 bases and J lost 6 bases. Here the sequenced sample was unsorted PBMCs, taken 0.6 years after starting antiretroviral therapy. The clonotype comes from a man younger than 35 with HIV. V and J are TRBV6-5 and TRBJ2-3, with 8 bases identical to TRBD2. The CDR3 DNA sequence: TGTGCCAGCAGAATAGGACTAGCTCCTGATACGCAGTATTTT. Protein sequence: CASRIGLAPDTQYF.